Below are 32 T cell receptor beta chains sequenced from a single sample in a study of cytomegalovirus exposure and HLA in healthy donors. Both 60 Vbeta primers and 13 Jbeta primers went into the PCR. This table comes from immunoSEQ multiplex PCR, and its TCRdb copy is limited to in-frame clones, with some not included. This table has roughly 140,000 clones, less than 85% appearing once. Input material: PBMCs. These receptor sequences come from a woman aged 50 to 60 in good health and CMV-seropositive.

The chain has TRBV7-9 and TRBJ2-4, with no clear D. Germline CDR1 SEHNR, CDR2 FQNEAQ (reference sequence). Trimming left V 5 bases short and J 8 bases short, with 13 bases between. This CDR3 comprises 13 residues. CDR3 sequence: CASSLPSVDIQYF. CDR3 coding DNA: TGTGCCAGCAGCCTCCCTTCTGTAGACATTCAGTACTTC.

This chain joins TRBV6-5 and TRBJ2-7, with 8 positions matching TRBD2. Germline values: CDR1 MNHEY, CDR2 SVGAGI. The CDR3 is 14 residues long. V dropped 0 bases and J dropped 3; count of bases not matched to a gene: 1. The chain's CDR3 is CASSYSSGDYEQYF. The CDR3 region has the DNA TGTGCCAGCAGTTACTCTAGCGGGGACTACGAGCAGTACTTC.

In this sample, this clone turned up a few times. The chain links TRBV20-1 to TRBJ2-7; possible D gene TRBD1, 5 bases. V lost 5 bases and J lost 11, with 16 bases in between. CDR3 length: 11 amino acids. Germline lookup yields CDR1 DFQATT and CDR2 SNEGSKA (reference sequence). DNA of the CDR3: TGCAGTGCTCCACTCGACAGTAGGGAGTACTTC. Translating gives CSAPLDSREYF.

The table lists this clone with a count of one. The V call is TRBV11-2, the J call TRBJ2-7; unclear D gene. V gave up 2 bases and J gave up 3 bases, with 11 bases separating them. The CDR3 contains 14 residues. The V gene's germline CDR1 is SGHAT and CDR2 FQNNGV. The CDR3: CASSLPPPGYEQYF. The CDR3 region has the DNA TGTGCCAGCAGCTTACCACCCCCCGGCTACGAGCAGTACTTC.

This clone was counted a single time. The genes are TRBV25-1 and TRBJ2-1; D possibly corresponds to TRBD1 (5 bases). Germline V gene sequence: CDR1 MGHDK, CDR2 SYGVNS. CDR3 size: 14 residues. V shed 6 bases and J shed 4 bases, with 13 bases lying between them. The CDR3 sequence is CASRATETYNEQFF. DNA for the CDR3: TGTGCCAGCAGGGCGACAGAAACATACAATGAGCAGTTCTTC.

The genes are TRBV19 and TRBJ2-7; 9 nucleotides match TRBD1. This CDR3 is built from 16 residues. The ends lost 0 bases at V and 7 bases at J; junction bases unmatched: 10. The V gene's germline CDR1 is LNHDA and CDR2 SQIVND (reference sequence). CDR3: CASSIDHGTGYQEQYF. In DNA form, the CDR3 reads TGTGCCAGTAGTATAGATCACGGGACAGGGTATCAGGAGCAGTACTTC.

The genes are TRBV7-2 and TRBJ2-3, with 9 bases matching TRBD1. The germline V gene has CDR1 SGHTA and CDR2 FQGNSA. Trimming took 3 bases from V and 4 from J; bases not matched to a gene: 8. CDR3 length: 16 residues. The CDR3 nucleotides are TGTGCCAGCAGCTTCCCGGGACAGGGATTCCCAGATACGCAGTATTTT. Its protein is CASSFPGQGFPDTQYF.

The CDR3 region is CASRERGRNSPLHF. The CDR3 coding sequence is TGTGCCAGCAGGGAGAGAGGGCGCAATTCACCCCTCCACTTT. The chain links TRBV27 to TRBJ1-6, with D unclear. CDR1 is MNHEY and CDR2 is SMNVEV in the germline V gene (reference sequence). The CDR3 extends over 14 amino acids. Between the trimmed V and J ends, which lost 6 bases and 7 bases, there was a span of 13 bases.

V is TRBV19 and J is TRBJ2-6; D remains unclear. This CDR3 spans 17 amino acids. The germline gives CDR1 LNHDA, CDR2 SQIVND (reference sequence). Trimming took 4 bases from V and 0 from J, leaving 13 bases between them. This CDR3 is CASSKRKGTSGANVLTF. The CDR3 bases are TGTGCCAGTAGTAAGAGGAAAGGAACCTCTGGGGCCAACGTCCTGACTTTC.

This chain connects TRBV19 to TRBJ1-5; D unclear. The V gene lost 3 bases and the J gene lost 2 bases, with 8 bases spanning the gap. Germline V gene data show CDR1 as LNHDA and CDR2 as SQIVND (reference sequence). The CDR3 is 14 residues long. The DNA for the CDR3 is TGTGCCAGTAGTATGGGCCAGGGCAATCAGCCCCAGCATTTT. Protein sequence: CASSMGQGNQPQHF.

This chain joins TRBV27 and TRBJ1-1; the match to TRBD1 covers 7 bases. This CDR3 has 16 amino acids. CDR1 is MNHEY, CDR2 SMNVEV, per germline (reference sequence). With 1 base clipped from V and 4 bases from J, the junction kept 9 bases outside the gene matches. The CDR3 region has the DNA TGTGCCAGCAGTTTATTCGCAAGGGGGCTTTTCACTGAAGCTTTCTTT. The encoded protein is CASSLFARGLFTEAFF.

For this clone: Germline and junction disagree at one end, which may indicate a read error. DNA of the CDR3: TGTTCCAGCAGCGAACAAGTAGATACGCAGTATTTT. Encoded protein: CSSSEQVDTQYF. The chain uses TRBV7-9 and TRBJ2-3; D is uncertain. The CDR3 length is 12 residues. Germline-derived CDR1 and CDR2 are SEHNR and FQNEAQ (reference sequence).

The CDR3 nucleotides are TGTGCCAGCAGCCGCCCGAGGGGGGGGCCCACCATATATTTT. This codes for CASSRPRGGPTIYF. This chain joins TRBV11-2 and TRBJ1-3, with a possible D match to TRBD1 (6 bases). Germline loops: CDR1 SGHAT, CDR2 FQNNGV. Deletions cut 5 bases from V and 9 bases from J, with 17 bases between. The CDR3 runs 14 residues.

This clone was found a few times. The CDR3 loop reads CASSQDPPGLFVAGSTKNIQYF. The CDR3 coding sequence is TGCGCCAGCAGCCAAGATCCGCCGGGTTTGTTCGTTGCGGGGTCGACCAAAAACATTCAGTACTTC. V is TRBV4-3 and J is TRBJ2-4, with D possibly matching TRBD2 (6 bases). CDR1 LGHNA and CDR2 YSLEER come from the germline V gene. Trimming removed 0 bases from V and 2 bases from J, with 29 bases in between. This CDR3 region has 22 residues.

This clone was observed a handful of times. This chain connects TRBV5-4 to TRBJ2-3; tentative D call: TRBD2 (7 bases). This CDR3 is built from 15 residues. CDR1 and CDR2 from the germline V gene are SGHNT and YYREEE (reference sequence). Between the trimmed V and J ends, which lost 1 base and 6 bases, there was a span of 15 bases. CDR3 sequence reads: CASSLRGGAVDTQYF. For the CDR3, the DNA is TGTGCCAGCAGCTTGAGAGGGGGGGCCGTGGATACGCAGTATTTT.

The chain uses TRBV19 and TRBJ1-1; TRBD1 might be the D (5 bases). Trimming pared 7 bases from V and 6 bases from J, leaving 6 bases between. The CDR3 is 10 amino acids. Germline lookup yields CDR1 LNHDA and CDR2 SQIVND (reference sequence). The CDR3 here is CASTGAEAFF. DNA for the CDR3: TGTGCCAGTACGGGGGCTGAAGCTTTCTTT. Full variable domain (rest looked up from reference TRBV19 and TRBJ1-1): DGGITQSPKYLFRKEGQNVTLSCEQNLNHDAMYWYRQDPGQGLRLIYYSQIVNDFQKGDIAEGYSVSREKKESFPLTVTSAQKNPTAFYLCASTGAEAFFGQGTRLTVV.

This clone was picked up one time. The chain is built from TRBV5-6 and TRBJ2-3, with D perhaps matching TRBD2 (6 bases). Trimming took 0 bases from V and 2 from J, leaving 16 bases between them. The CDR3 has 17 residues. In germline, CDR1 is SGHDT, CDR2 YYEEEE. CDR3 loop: CASSLDPSAWDTDTQYF. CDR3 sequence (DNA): TGTGCCAGCAGCTTGGACCCTAGCGCATGGGACACAGATACGCAGTATTTT.

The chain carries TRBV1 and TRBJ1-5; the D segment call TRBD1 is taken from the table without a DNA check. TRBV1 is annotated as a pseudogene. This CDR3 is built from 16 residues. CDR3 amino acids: CTTPGQGRTHNQPQHF. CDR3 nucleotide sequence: TGCACCACTCCGGGACAGGGAAGGACCCACAATCAGCCCCAGCATTTT.

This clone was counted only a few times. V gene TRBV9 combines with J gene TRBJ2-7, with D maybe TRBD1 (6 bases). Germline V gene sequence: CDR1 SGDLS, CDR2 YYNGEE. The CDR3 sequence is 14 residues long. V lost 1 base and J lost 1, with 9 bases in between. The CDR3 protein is CASSVTTGSYEQYF. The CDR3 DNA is TGTGCCAGCAGCGTAACAACAGGGTCCTACGAGCAGTACTTC.

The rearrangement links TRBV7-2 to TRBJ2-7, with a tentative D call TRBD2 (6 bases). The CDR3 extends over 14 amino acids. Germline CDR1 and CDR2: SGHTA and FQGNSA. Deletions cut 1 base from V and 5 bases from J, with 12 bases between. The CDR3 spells CASSLDPGRHEQYF. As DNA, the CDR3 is TGTGCCAGCAGCTTAGACCCAGGGAGGCACGAGCAGTACTTC.

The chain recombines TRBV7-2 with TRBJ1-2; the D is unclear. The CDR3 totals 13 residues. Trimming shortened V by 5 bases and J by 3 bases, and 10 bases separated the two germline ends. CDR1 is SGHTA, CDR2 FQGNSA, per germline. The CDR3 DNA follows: TGTGCCAGCAGCGGTAGAAACGACTATGGCTACACCTTC. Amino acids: CASSGRNDYGYTF.

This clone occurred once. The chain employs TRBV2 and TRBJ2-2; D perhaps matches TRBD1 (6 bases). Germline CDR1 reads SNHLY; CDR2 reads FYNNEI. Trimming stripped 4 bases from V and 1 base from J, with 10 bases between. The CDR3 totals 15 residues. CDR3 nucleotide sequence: TGTGCCAGCAGTGGGCCGGGACAGAACACCGGGGAGCTGTTTTTT. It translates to CASSGPGQNTGELFF.

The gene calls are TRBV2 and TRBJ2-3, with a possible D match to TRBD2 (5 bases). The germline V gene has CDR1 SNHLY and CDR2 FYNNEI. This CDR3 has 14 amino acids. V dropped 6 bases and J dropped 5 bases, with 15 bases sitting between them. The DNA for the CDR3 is TGTGCCAGCAGCCGGCGGGCAGCCGGAGATACGCAGTATTTT. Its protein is CASSRRAAGDTQYF.

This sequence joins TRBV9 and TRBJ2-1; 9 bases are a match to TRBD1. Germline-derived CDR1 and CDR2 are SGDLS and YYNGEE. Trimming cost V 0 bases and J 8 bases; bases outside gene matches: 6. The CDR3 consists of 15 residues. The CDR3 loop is CASSVDGTGFDEQFF. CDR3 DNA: TGTGCCAGCAGCGTAGACGGGACAGGGTTCGATGAGCAGTTCTTC.

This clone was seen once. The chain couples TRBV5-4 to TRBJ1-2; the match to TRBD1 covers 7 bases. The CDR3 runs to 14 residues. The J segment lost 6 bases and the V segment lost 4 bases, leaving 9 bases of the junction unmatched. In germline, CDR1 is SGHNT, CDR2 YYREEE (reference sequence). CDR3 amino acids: CASSRSGTADGYTF. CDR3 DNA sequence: TGTGCCAGCAGCCGCTCCGGGACAGCCGATGGCTACACCTTC.

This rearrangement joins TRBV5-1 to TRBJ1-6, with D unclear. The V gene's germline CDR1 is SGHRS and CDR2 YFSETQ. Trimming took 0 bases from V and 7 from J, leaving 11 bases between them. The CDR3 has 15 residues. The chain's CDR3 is CASSLGEGGNSPLHF. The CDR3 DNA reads TGCGCCAGCAGCTTGGGGGAGGGAGGGAATTCACCCCTCCACTTT. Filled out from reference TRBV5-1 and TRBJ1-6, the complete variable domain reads KAGVTQTPRYLIKTRGQQVTLSCSPISGHRSVSWYQQTPGQGLQFLFEYFSETQRNKGNFPGRFSGRQFSNSRSEMNVSTLELGDSALYLCASSLGEGGNSPLHFGNGTRLTVT.

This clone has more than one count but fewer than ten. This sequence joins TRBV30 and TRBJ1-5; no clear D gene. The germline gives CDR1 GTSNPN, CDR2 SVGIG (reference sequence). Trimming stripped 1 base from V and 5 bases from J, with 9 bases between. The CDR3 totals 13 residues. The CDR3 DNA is TGTGCCTGGAGTGGAGGAGGTGATCAGCCCCAGCATTTT. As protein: CAWSGGGDQPQHF. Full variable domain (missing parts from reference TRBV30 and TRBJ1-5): SQTIHQWPATLVQPVGSPLSLECTVEGTSNPNLYWYRQAAGRGLQLLFYSVGIGQISSEVPQNLSASRPQDRQFILSSKKLLLSDSGFYLCAWSGGGDQPQHFGDGTRLSIL.

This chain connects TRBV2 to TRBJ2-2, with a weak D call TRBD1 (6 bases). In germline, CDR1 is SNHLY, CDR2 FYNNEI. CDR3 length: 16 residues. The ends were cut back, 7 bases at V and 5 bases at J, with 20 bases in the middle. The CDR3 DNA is TGTGCCAGCAATACAGGGTCGACAGGTGGGACCGGGGAGCTGTTTTTT. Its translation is CASNTGSTGGTGELFF. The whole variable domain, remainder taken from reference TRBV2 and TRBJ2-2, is EPEVTQTPSHQVTQMGQEVILRCVPISNHLYFYWYRQILGQKVEFLVSFYNNEISEKSEIFDDQFSVERPDGSNFTLKIRSTKLEDSAMYFCASNTGSTGGTGELFFGEGSRLTVL.

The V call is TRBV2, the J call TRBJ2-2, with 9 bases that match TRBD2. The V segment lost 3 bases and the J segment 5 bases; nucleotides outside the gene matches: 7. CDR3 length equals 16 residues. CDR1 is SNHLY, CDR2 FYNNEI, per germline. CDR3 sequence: CASSDPASGGTGELFF. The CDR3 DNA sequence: TGTGCCAGCAGTGACCCCGCCAGCGGGGGGACCGGGGAGCTGTTTTTT.

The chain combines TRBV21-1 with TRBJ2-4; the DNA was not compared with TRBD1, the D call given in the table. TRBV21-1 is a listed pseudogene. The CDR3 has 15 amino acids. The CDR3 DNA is TGTGCCAGCAGCAAAGTCCCAGGCTTCCCCGTTATTCAGTACTTC. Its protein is CASSKVPGFPVIQYF.

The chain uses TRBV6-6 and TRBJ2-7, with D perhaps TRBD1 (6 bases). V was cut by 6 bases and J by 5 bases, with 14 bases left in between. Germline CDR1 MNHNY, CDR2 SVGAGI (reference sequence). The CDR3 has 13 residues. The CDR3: CASRTDSRNEQYF. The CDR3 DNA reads TGTGCCAGCAGAACGGACAGTAGAAACGAGCAGTACTTC.

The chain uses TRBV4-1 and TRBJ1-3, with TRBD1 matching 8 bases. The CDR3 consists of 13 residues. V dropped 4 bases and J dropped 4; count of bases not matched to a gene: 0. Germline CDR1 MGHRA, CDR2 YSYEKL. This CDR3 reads CASSRDRGNTIYF. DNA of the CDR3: TGCGCCAGCAGCCGGGACAGGGGAAACACCATATATTTT.